The next 20 T cell receptor beta chains were all read from a single sample in a study of cytomegalovirus exposure and HLA in healthy donors. PCR used 60 Vbeta primers and 13 Jbeta primers. TCRdb's copy holds only in-frame clones and misses some; the assay was immunoSEQ multiplex PCR. Here the sample spans over 110,000 clones, almost 80% being singletons. Sequenced input: PBMCs. These TCRs come from a young man in good health and CMV-seronegative.

This clone showed up just once. The V call is TRBV18, the J call TRBJ1-5, with TRBD1 matching 9 bases. J was trimmed by 3 bases and V by 8 bases; bases with no gene match: 5. Germline assignment: CDR1 KGHSH and CDR2 LQKENI. CDR3 length: 14 residues. CDR3 loop: CASGGTGNNQPQHF. The CDR3 DNA reads TGTGCCAGCGGAGGGACAGGGAACAATCAGCCCCAGCATTTT.

The rearrangement links TRBV30 to TRBJ1-5, with D possibly TRBD1 on 6 matching bases. V was cut by 5 bases and J by 6 bases, with 14 bases left in between. This CDR3 is built from 13 residues. Germline values: CDR1 GTSNPN, CDR2 SVGIG (reference sequence). The CDR3 DNA sequence: TGTGCCTGGGCTGGGGGGGCCAGTCAGCCCCAGCATTTT. Amino acid sequence: CAWAGGASQPQHF.

This clone was detected only a few times. The chain is built from TRBV4-3 and TRBJ2-7; TRBD2 matches at 8 bases. Germline V gene lookup returns CDR1 LGHNA and CDR2 YSLEER. There are 16 residues in the CDR3. Trimming cost V 1 base and J 2 bases; bases outside gene matches: 7. The CDR3 reads CASSQAVAGPPYEQYF. The CDR3 nucleotides read TGCGCCAGCAGCCAAGCGGTAGCGGGGCCTCCCTACGAGCAGTACTTC.

The chain employs TRBV30 and TRBJ2-3, with D possibly matching TRBD2 (5 bases). Germline V gene lookup returns CDR1 GTSNPN and CDR2 SVGIG (reference sequence). This CDR3 region has 11 residues. The CDR3 region has the DNA TGTGGTTGCGGGCGGACAGATACGCAGTATTTT. This translates into CGCGRTDTQYF.

The J gene is TRBJ1-5, the V gene TRBV27; D might be TRBD1 (6 bases). Germline V gene data show CDR1 as MNHEY and CDR2 as SMNVEV (reference sequence). V lost 2 bases, J lost 3 bases, and 11 bases lay in between. The CDR3 is made up of 15 amino acids. In nucleotides, the CDR3 is TGTGCCAGCAGTTTAAACGGACAGTACAATCAGCCCCAGCATTTT. Protein product: CASSLNGQYNQPQHF.

The V call is TRBV19, the J call TRBJ2-3; TRBD1 aligns across 10 bases. Germline CDR1 reads LNHDA; CDR2 reads SQIVND (reference sequence). The CDR3 spans 16 residues. J gave up 6 bases and V 4 bases, and 10 bases lay outside the gene matches. The CDR3 here is CASSTRDRGRPDTQYF. DNA of the CDR3: TGTGCCAGTAGTACGCGGGACAGGGGACGGCCGGATACGCAGTATTTT.

The chain recombines TRBV10-3 with TRBJ1-2; no definite D call. Germline CDR1 reads ENHRY; CDR2 reads SYGVKD. The CDR3 totals 12 residues. The germline V and J ends were trimmed by 2 bases and 5 bases, with 6 bases remaining between them. The chain's CDR3 is CAISEVSYGYTF. In nucleotides, the CDR3 is TGTGCCATCAGTGAGGTCTCGTATGGCTACACCTTC.

This chain joins TRBV6-1 and TRBJ1-2; no clear D gene. Per the germline V gene, CDR1 is MNHNS and CDR2 is SASEGT. The CDR3 has 14 residues. V lost 5 bases, J lost 7 bases, and 17 bases lay in between. The CDR3 here is CASSSTTIAGGYTF. The CDR3 coding sequence is TGTGCCAGCAGTTCTACTACGATCGCCGGTGGCTACACCTTC.

The chain has TRBV5-6 and TRBJ1-2; 11 bases map to TRBD1. CDR1 SGHDT and CDR2 YYEEEE come from the germline V gene. The CDR3 sequence is 17 residues long. The V gene end was trimmed by 4 bases and the J gene end by 5 bases; junction bases not matched to a gene: 13. CDR3 nucleotides: TGTGCCAGCAGCCCCGAGGTGGGGACAGGGGGATTATATGGCTACACCTTC. Its protein is CASSPEVGTGGLYGYTF.

The V and J genes are TRBV6-6 and TRBJ2-3, with 10 bases that match TRBD2. The CDR3 spans 15 residues. The V and J ends lost 2 bases and 6 bases, in that order; junction bases with no gene match: 5. The germline CDR1 and CDR2 sequences are MNHNY and SVGAGI (reference sequence). DNA of the CDR3: TGTGCCAGCAGTTACCTAGCGGGGGTTACGGATACGCAGTATTTT. It specifies CASSYLAGVTDTQYF.

With respect to this clone: One end of the junction is discordant with germline, which a read error may explain. V and J are TRBV5-1 and TRBJ2-5, with 8 bases identical to TRBD1. Matching the DNA end better, TRBJ2-7 makes the J call doubtful. CDR1 and CDR2 (germline): SGHRS, YFSETQ. This CDR3 spans 14 amino acids. In nucleotides, the CDR3 is TGCGCCAGCAGTTTGGGACAGGACACCTACGAGCAGTACTTC. It encodes CASSLGQDTYEQYF.

This chain links TRBV6-4 with TRBJ1-5, with 7 bases aligning to TRBD1. The germline V gene has CDR1 MRHNA and CDR2 SNTAGT. CDR3 length: 13 amino acids. J was trimmed by 6 bases and V by 6 bases; bases with no gene match: 5. The CDR3 here is CASRQQGFQPQHF. The CDR3 DNA reads as TGTGCCAGCAGACAACAGGGGTTTCAGCCCCAGCATTTT.

V is TRBV7-9 and J is TRBJ2-1, with 7 bases fitting TRBD1. Germline V lookup: CDR1 SEHNR, CDR2 FQNEAQ (reference sequence). The trim removed 5 bases at V and 5 bases at J, leaving 3 bases unmatched. CDR3 size: 13 residues. The CDR3 loop is CASSLGQDNEQFF. The CDR3 DNA reads TGTGCCAGCAGCCTTGGACAGGACAATGAGCAGTTCTTC.

The table lists this clone with a few counts. The chain recombines TRBV5-1 with TRBJ1-1, with D perhaps matching TRBD1 (6 bases). V shed 5 bases and J shed 0 bases, with 29 bases lying between them. CDR3 length: 20 residues. Germline V gives CDR1 SGHRS, CDR2 YFSETQ. The CDR3 loop is CASSRGILRDTYNMNTEAFF. Written as DNA, the CDR3 is TGCGCCAGCAGTAGGGGAATTCTCCGGGACACCTATAACATGAACACTGAAGCTTTCTTT.

The gene calls are TRBV27 and TRBJ1-5, with unresolved D. The V end was cut by 3 bases, the J end by 0 bases, with 12 bases between. The CDR3 extends over 16 amino acids. CDR1 MNHEY and CDR2 SMNVEV come from the germline V gene (reference sequence). In nucleotides, the CDR3 is TGTGCCAGCAGTTTCCTCCCTCTTTATAGCAATCAGCCCCAGCATTTT. Its protein product is CASSFLPLYSNQPQHF.

The chain uses TRBV9 and TRBJ1-1; D is perhaps TRBD1 (5 bases). The V end lost 5 bases, the J end lost 1 base, and 9 bases lay between the germline ends. The V gene's germline CDR1 is SGDLS and CDR2 YYNGEE. The CDR3 spans 13 residues. CDR3 in amino acids: CASSAGGNTEAFF. The DNA for the CDR3 is TGTGCCAGCAGTGCGGGGGGGAACACTGAAGCTTTCTTT. The full variable domain, its missing parts supplied by reference TRBV9 and TRBJ1-1, is DSGVTQTPKHLITATGQRVTLRCSPRSGDLSVYWYQQSLDQGLQFLIQYYNGEERAKGNILERFSAQQFPDLHSELNLSSLELGDSALYFCASSAGGNTEAFFGQGTRLTVV.

The V gene is TRBV30, the J gene TRBJ1-3; D is perhaps TRBD1 (6 bases). Germline CDR1 is GTSNPN and CDR2 is SVGIG (reference sequence). The CDR3 extends over 13 amino acids. The V end lost 5 bases, the J end lost 2 bases, and 10 bases lay between the germline ends. The CDR3 nucleotides are TGTGCCTGGGGGGACAAAGCTGGAAACACCATATATTTT. Encoded protein: CAWGDKAGNTIYF.

This clone was seen only once. The chain is built from TRBV27 and TRBJ1-5; 10 positions match TRBD1. The CDR3 runs to 18 residues. Germline CDR1 reads MNHEY; CDR2 reads SMNVEV (reference sequence). After removal of 6 bases from V and 2 bases from J, the junction contained 13 bases not matched to a gene. DNA of the CDR3: TGTGCCAGCAGCCGAGGAGGGACAGGGGCGTTGGGCAATCAGCCCCAGCATTTT. It specifies CASSRGGTGALGNQPQHF.

The rearrangement uses TRBV15 and TRBJ1-2, with 7 bases matching TRBD1. CDR3 length: 15 amino acids. Germline CDR1 and CDR2: LNHNV and YYDKDF (reference sequence). The V segment lost 2 bases and the J segment 4 bases; nucleotides outside the gene matches: 7. The CDR3 DNA is TGTGCCACCAGCAGAAGCACGCAGGGGGGCTATGGCTACACCTTC. Translated, it gives CATSRSTQGGYGYTF. Looking up the rest from reference TRBV15 and TRBJ1-2 gives the full variable domain: DAMVIQNPRYQVTQFGKPVTLSCSQTLNHNVMYWYQQKSSQAPKLLFHYYDKDFNNEADTPDNFQSRRPNTSFCFLDIRSPGLGDTAMYLCATSRSTQGGYGYTFGSGTRLTVV.

The rearrangement uses TRBV14 and TRBJ1-2; D unclear. In germline, CDR1 is SGHDN, CDR2 FVKESK. The CDR3 consists of 13 residues. V was shortened by 1 base and J by 8 bases, with 11 bases between the two germline ends. The CDR3 DNA follows: TGTGCCAGCAGCCAAGGTCGCGAGCGGGGCTACACCTTC. Translating gives CASSQGRERGYTF.